This is a list of T cell receptor beta chains from one sample in a study of blood T cell repertoires in COVID-19. Clones were sequenced by immunoSEQ multiplex PCR, and TCRdb holds only the in-frame ones, with some missing. Of 190,000 or so clones listed, around 80% are singletons. Sequencing used peripheral blood. The receptor source for this set is a woman older than 75 with COVID-19, enrolled during active disease. Each CDR3 is given with its conserved first and last residue. A D gene is named only where the DNA matches it firmly. Where a row states a size, it is once, few, many or the class of an expanded clone; other rows omit it.

J: TRBJ2-2
size: NA
V: TRBV11-2
length: 18
D: TRBD1
DNA: TGTGCCAGCAGCTCCCACCCCCGGACAGGGCGAGGCACCGGGGAGCTGTTTTTT
CDR3: CASSSHPRTGRGTGELFF

J: TRBJ2-7
size: NA
V: TRBV19
length: 14
D: NA
DNA: TGTGCCAGTAGTATGCATCAGGGTTCCTACGAGCAGTACTTC
CDR3: CASSMHQGSYEQYF

J: TRBJ2-7
size: few
V: TRBV10-3
length: 13
D: NA
DNA: TGTGCCATCAATCCGGAGGGGTCCTACGAGCAGTACTTC
CDR3: CAINPEGSYEQYF

J: TRBJ1-2
size: few
V: TRBV5-5
length: 14
D: NA
DNA: TGTGCCAGCAGCACCTCAGTGAATAACTATGGCTACACCTTC
CDR3: CASSTSVNNYGYTF

J: TRBJ2-5
size: NA
V: TRBV11-3
length: 16
D: TRBD2
DNA: TGTGCCAGCAGCTTAGGCGCGGGGGGGCCCCAAGAGACCCAGTACTTC
CDR3: CASSLGAGGPQETQYF

J: TRBJ2-1
size: NA
V: TRBV2
length: 15
D: TRBD2
DNA: TGTGCCAGCAGGGAGAGGACTAGCGGGGGGGCTGAGCAGTTCTTC
CDR3: CASRERTSGGAEQFF

J: TRBJ1-5
size: NA
V: TRBV7-9
length: 15
D: NA
DNA: TGTGCCAGCAGCCGGACAGAGACTAGCAATCAGCCCCAGCATTTT
CDR3: CASSRTETSNQPQHF

J: TRBJ1-5
size: NA
V: TRBV6-1
length: 17
D: TRBD1
DNA: TGTGCCAGCAGTGAGGCCCGGACAGGGGATTACAATCAGCCCCAGCATTTT
CDR3: CASSEARTGDYNQPQHF

J: TRBJ1-5
size: NA
V: TRBV10-3
length: 13
D: NA
DNA: TGTGCCATCAAGGGGGAGAATAATCAGCCCCAGCATTTT
CDR3: CAIKGENNQPQHF

J: TRBJ2-3
size: NA
V: TRBV5-1
length: 17
D: TRBD2
DNA: TGCGCCAGCAGCTTGGGCGGCGGGAGGGCCCACTCAGATACGCAGTATTTT
CDR3: CASSLGGGRAHSDTQYF

J: TRBJ1-2
size: once
V: TRBV5-6
length: 14
D: NA
DNA: TGTGCCAGCAGGTGGGGGGGCAGTGACTATGGCTACACCTTC
CDR3: CASRWGGSDYGYTF

J: TRBJ2-2
size: NA
V: TRBV7-6
length: 16
D: NA
DNA: TGTGCCAGCAGCTTAGAGTCTAATACTAGGGCCGGGGAGCTGTTTTTT
CDR3: CASSLESNTRAGELFF

J: TRBJ1-1
size: NA
V: TRBV7-9
length: 14
D: NA
DNA: TGTGCCAGCAGCTTAGTCAGCGGAAACACTGAAGCTTTCTTT
CDR3: CASSLVSGNTEAFF

J: TRBJ2-7
size: NA
V: TRBV5-1
length: 15
D: TRBD1
DNA: TGCGCCAGCAGCTTGGCCCGGACAGGGGTTGGTGAGCAGTACTTC
CDR3: CASSLARTGVGEQYF

J: TRBJ2-3
size: NA
V: TRBV27
length: 15
D: TRBD1
DNA: TGTGCCTCAAAGGAGTGGGGCAGGGGGACAGATACGCAGTATTTT
CDR3: CASKEWGRGTDTQYF

J: TRBJ1-2
size: few
V: TRBV7-9
length: 16
D: NA
DNA: TGTGCCAGCAGCTTTCCCGGTCGCAGCGTTAACTATGGCTACACCTTC
CDR3: CASSFPGRSVNYGYTF

J: TRBJ1-5
size: NA
V: TRBV6-7
length: 21
D: TRBD1
DNA: TGTGCCAGCAGTCCAATACAAAACCGGGACAGGGGCCGTCGGCGCAATCAGCCCCAGCATTTT
CDR3: CASSPIQNRDRGRRRNQPQHF

J: TRBJ2-2
size: NA
V: TRBV18
length: 14
D: NA
DNA: TGTGCCAGCTCACGCGGGGGCATGACCGGGGAGCTGTTTTTT
CDR3: CASSRGGMTGELFF

J: TRBJ1-5
size: NA
V: TRBV7-7
length: 16
D: NA
DNA: TGTGCCAGCAGCTTAGGCGGGGAAGAGGGCAATCAGCCCCAGCATTTT
CDR3: CASSLGGEEGNQPQHF

J: TRBJ2-1
size: NA
V: TRBV7-7
length: 13
D: NA
DNA: TGTGCCAGCAGCTTAAACGGTCGTCTCGAGCAGTTCTTC
CDR3: CASSLNGRLEQFF

J: TRBJ2-2
size: NA
V: TRBV7-3
length: 16
D: TRBD2
DNA: TGTGCCAGCAGCCAACACCGGGGGGGCTCCACCGGGGAGCTGTTTTTT
CDR3: CASSQHRGGSTGELFF

J: TRBJ2-3
size: NA
V: TRBV7-2
length: 15
D: TRBD2
DNA: TGTGCCAGCAGCCCTTGGACTAGCCGCACAGATACGCAGTATTTT
CDR3: CASSPWTSRTDTQYF